The rows below give T cell receptor beta chains drawn from one sample of a study of neurological immune-mediated disorders. A single record per CDR3 protein comes from TCRdb applying MiXCR to the 5' RACE reads. The sample includes fewer than 45,000 distinct CDR3 sequences, about 6% seen only once; the top ten take about 0.54%. Sequencing used CD4+ T cells from blood. The receptor set was obtained from a woman between 35 and 50 years old in good health. Each CDR3 is given with its conserved first and last residue. The D gene is left open where the match is weak. Rows may omit the clone size; those that give it use once, few, many or a size class.

-,many,TRBJ2-7,TRBV7-2,CASSLGGAPYEQYF,TGTGCCAGCAGCTTAGGGGGGGCACCCTACGAGCAGTACTTC
-,many,TRBJ1-3,TRBV29-1,CSVESVSGNTIYF,TGCAGCGTTGAATCAGTGTCTGGAAACACCATATATTTT
-,-,TRBJ2-1,TRBV6-2/TRBV6-3,CASSRGSYNEQFF,TGTGCCAGCAGCCGCGGGTCGTACAATGAGCAGTTCTTC
-,many,TRBJ2-5,TRBV28,CASSLNDRYQETQYF,TGTGCCAGCAGTTTGAACGACAGGTACCAAGAGACCCAGTACTTC
-,many,TRBJ1-1,TRBV29-1,CSAGQYTEAFF,TGCAGCGCCGGACAGTACACTGAAGCTTTCTTT
TRBD2,many,TRBJ2-2,TRBV20-1,CSARSLAGGPDTGELFF,TGCAGTGCCAGAAGCCTAGCGGGAGGGCCGGACACCGGGGAGCTGTTTTTT
-,many,TRBJ1-5,TRBV20-1,CSASVGVNQPQHF,TGCAGTGCTTCAGTGGGGGTCAATCAGCCCCAGCATTTT
-,many,TRBJ1-4,TRBV4-1,CASSPTQGRLFF,TGCGCCAGCAGCCCTACTCAGGGGAGACTGTTTTTT
-,many,TRBJ2-7,TRBV20-1,CSANPRPGEQYF,TGCAGTGCTAACCCTCGGCCGGGCGAGCAGTACTTC
TRBD1,many,TRBJ1-5,TRBV5-8,CASSFEGAGNQPQHF,TGTGCCAGCAGCTTTGAGGGGGCGGGCAATCAGCCCCAGCATTTT
-,many,TRBJ2-3,TRBV5-1,CASSPEGSGRGVDTQYF,TGCGCCAGCAGCCCGGAGGGGAGCGGAAGAGGGGTAGATACGCAGTATTTT
TRBD2,many,TRBJ2-1,TRBV29-1,CSVRTSGRGEQFF,TGCAGCGTCAGGACTAGCGGGAGAGGCGAGCAGTTCTTC
TRBD1,many,TRBJ1-5,TRBV20-1,CSARELGTGGDQPQHF,TGCAGTGCTAGAGAGCTCGGGACAGGGGGCGATCAGCCCCAGCATTTT
TRBD1,medium-sized,TRBJ2-7,TRBV20-1,CSASTGGEFYEQYF,TGCAGTGCCTCGACAGGGGGTGAATTCTACGAGCAGTACTTC
-,-,TRBJ1-2,TRBV10-3,CAIRSSDGYTF,TGTGCCATCAGATCCAGCGATGGCTACACCTTC
TRBD2,many,TRBJ2-7,TRBV20-1,CSANGGSFSYEQYF,TGCAGTGCTAACGGCGGGAGCTTTTCCTACGAGCAGTACTTC
-,many,TRBJ1-1,TRBV12-3/TRBV12-4,CASSLALGGGLTEAFF,TGTGCCAGCAGTTTAGCGCTCGGGGGAGGATTAACTGAAGCTTTCTTT
-,many,TRBJ1-6,TRBV5-1,CASSLPQDNSPLHF,TGCGCCAGCAGCCTACCCCAGGATAATTCACCCCTCCACTTT
-,many,TRBJ2-7,TRBV7-2,CASSLVSGSTYEQYF,TGTGCCAGCAGCTTAGTCAGCGGGTCTACCTACGAGCAGTACTTC
-,many,TRBJ2-7,TRBV7-2,CASSPGRSIGISSYEQYF,TGTGCCAGCAGCCCGGGACGCTCCATCGGGATAAGCTCCTACGAGCAGTACTTC
TRBD2,many,TRBJ2-3,TRBV29-1,CSVGRKGSTGRGADTQYF,TGCAGCGTTGGTCGAAAGGGGAGCACAGGGCGGGGGGCAGATACGCAGTATTTT
TRBD1,many,TRBJ1-5,TRBV20-1,CSGTGGLQSGNQPQHF,TGCAGTGGGACAGGGGGCTTGCAGAGTGGCAATCAGCCCCAGCATTTT
TRBD1,many,TRBJ1-5,TRBV20-1,CSAENRQGAGQPQHF,TGCAGTGCTGAGAACCGACAGGGGGCTGGGCAGCCCCAGCATTTT
TRBD2,many,TRBJ2-1,TRBV7-9,CASSLGGGRSRNEQFF,TGTGCCAGCAGCTTAGGGGGCGGGAGATCCCGCAATGAGCAGTTCTTC
TRBD2,many,TRBJ2-7,TRBV20-1,CSAGGTRGAYEQYF,TGCAGTGCTGGCGGGACTAGGGGCGCCTACGAGCAGTACTTC
TRBD1,many,TRBJ2-7,TRBV6-1,CASRPTGGYEQYF,TGTGCCAGCAGACCGACAGGGGGCTACGAGCAGTACTTC
-,-,TRBJ2-7,TRBV11-2,CASSSRVSSYEQYF,TGTGCCAGCAGCTCAAGGGTGAGCTCCTACGAGCAGTACTTC
-,many,TRBJ2-2,TRBV6-2/TRBV6-3,CASSPRGSGLSPGELFF,TGTGCCAGCAGTCCCCGGGGTAGCGGCCTTAGCCCCGGGGAGCTGTTTTTT
-,many,TRBJ2-7,TRBV5-1,CASSLGGETYEQYF,TGCGCCAGCAGCTTGGGAGGGGAAACCTACGAGCAGTACTTC
-,many,TRBJ1-5,TRBV5-6,CASSLAGSSNQPQHF,TGTGCCAGCAGCTTGGCGGGGTCTAGCAATCAGCCCCAGCATTTT
-,many,TRBJ2-1,TRBV14,CASSQDVGLPQFF,TGTGCCAGCAGCCAAGACGTAGGACTCCCTCAGTTCTTC
-,many,TRBJ1-2,TRBV24-1,CATSDSLTGLNYGYTF,TGTGCCACCAGTGATTCGTTGACAGGATTGAATTATGGCTACACCTTC
-,many,TRBJ2-6,TRBV7-3,CASSLFFASGANVLTF,TGTGCCAGCAGCTTATTTTTCGCCTCTGGGGCCAACGTCCTGACTTTC
-,many,TRBJ1-1,TRBV7-3,CASSFDGPNTEAFF,TGTGCCAGCAGCTTCGACGGTCCGAACACTGAAGCTTTCTTT
-,many,TRBJ2-5,TRBV3-1,CASSPQPRETQYF,TGTGCCAGCAGCCCCCAGCCGCGGGAGACCCAGTACTTC
-,many,TRBJ2-2,TRBV11-2,CASSSPTRYTGELFF,TGTGCCAGCAGCTCCCCGACTAGATACACCGGGGAGCTGTTTTTT
-,-,TRBJ1-2,TRBV12-3/TRBV12-4,CASSSESNRYTF,TGTGCCAGCAGTTCCGAATCGAACCGCTACACCTTC
TRBD1,-,TRBJ1-2,TRBV29-1,CSVGQGMGYGYTF,TGCAGCGTAGGACAGGGGATGGGCTATGGCTACACCTTC
-,many,TRBJ2-3,TRBV29-1,CSVAMSRTDTQYF,TGCAGCGTAGCCATGTCACGGACAGATACGCAGTATTTT
-,many,TRBJ2-7,TRBV3-1,CASSHGLYEQYF,TGTGCCAGCAGCCACGGCCTATACGAGCAGTACTTC
-,many,TRBJ2-5,TRBV20-1,CSATDSDPSGRETQYF,TGCAGTGCTACCGATTCCGACCCATCGGGTCGAGAGACCCAGTACTTC
-,few,TRBJ1-2,TRBV29-1,CSAGSGNYGYTF,TGCAGCGCCGGTTCGGGGAACTATGGCTACACCTTC
-,many,TRBJ1-2,TRBV14,CASSQENSYGYTF,TGTGCCAGCAGCCAAGAAAACAGTTATGGCTACACCTTC
-,many,TRBJ2-5,TRBV14,CASSQVAYGTQYF,TGTGCCAGCAGCCAAGTGGCATACGGGACCCAGTACTTC
TRBD2,many,TRBJ2-1,TRBV6-5,CASRYLLGGRGNEQFF,TGTGCCAGCAGATACCTCCTTGGCGGGAGGGGCAATGAGCAGTTCTTC